The 23 T cell receptor beta chains below come from one sample, sequenced in a study of blood T cell repertoires in COVID-19. Produced via immunoSEQ multiplex PCR; TCRdb's table is partial and in-frame only. The table includes around 67,000 clones, roughly 89% detected once. The sequencing input was peripheral blood. These receptors came from a human donor in a cohort sampled during active COVID-19.

The CDR3 loop is CASSSAGGWTEAFF. Here the CDR3 DNA reads TGTGCCAGCAGTTCTGCAGGAGGATGGACTGAAGCTTTCTTT. The chain recombines TRBV6-2 or TRBV6-3 with TRBJ1-1; D remains unclear. This CDR3 contains 14 residues. With 4 bases removed from V and 5 bases from J, the gap between germline ends came to 14 bases. Looked up from germline, CDR1 is MNHEY and CDR2 is SVGEGT.

V and J are TRBV27 and TRBJ1-6; maybe TRBD1 (6 bases). The CDR3 spans 15 residues. Trimming took off 5 bases at V and 3 bases at J, with 11 bases between the two ends. Germline CDR1 MNHEY, CDR2 SMNVEV (reference sequence). CDR3 nucleotides: TGTGCCAGCAGTCCACAGGGATTCTATAATTCACCCCTCCACTTT. Translation gives CASSPQGFYNSPLHF.

The rearrangement uses TRBV19 and TRBJ1-1; a weak D match, TRBD1 (5 bases). The CDR3 has 15 residues. Per the germline V gene, CDR1 is LNHDA and CDR2 is SQIVND (reference sequence). The V end lost 6 bases, the J end lost 0 bases, and 14 bases lay between the germline ends. The CDR3 loop is CASSLDRGMNTEAFF. The CDR3 DNA reads as TGTGCCAGTAGCCTCGATAGGGGCATGAACACTGAAGCTTTCTTT.

The genes are TRBV7-2 and TRBJ2-7; 7 bases are a match to TRBD2. V was pared by 4 bases and J by 2 bases, with 8 bases of the junction left unmatched. In germline, CDR1 is SGHTA, CDR2 FQGNSA. The CDR3 has 15 residues. The CDR3 nucleotides are TGTGCCAGCAGCTCTGGACCGGGGGGAGCCTACGAGCAGTACTTC. It specifies CASSSGPGGAYEQYF.

The chain recombines TRBV27 with TRBJ1-3; 10 nucleotides align to TRBD1. The CDR3 is made up of 15 amino acids. Germline CDR1 is MNHEY and CDR2 is SMNVEV (reference sequence). Unmatched junction bases numbered 2, after V lost 6 bases and J lost 0 bases. This CDR3 is CASSRDRGSGNTIYF. The CDR3 bases are TGTGCCAGCAGCCGGGACAGGGGCTCTGGAAACACCATATATTTT.

The chain carries TRBV30 and TRBJ2-7; 10 nucleotides line up with TRBD2. Germline CDR1 GTSNPN, CDR2 SVGIG (reference sequence). The CDR3 length is 13 residues. The J segment lost 2 bases and the V segment lost 5 bases, leaving 3 bases of the junction unmatched. The CDR3 reads CAWGLAATYEQYF. CDR3 sequence (DNA): TGTGCCTGGGGACTAGCGGCTACCTACGAGCAGTACTTC.

The CDR3 loop reads CASSLAVGQGNTIYF. The CDR3 coding sequence is TGTGCCAGCAGCTTAGCCGTGGGACAAGGAAACACCATATATTTT. The chain couples TRBV7-9 to TRBJ1-3; D might be TRBD1 (6 bases). Trimming took 0 bases from V and 4 from J, leaving 10 bases between them. CDR3 length: 15 amino acids. Germline CDR1 reads SEHNR; CDR2 reads FQNEAQ (reference sequence).

The chain employs TRBV28 and TRBJ2-7; a possible D gene is TRBD1 (7 bases). V was shortened by 8 bases and J by 0 bases, with 20 bases between the two germline ends. Germline assignment: CDR1 MDHEN and CDR2 SYDVKM. The length of the CDR3 is 16 residues. CDR3 in DNA: TGTGCCAGCGCCCCCCAGGGACAGACTAGCTCCTACGAGCAGTACTTC. Translation gives CASAPQGQTSSYEQYF.

The chain recombines TRBV7-2 with TRBJ2-1; possible D gene TRBD2, 6 bases. Trimming shortened V by 4 bases and J by 8 bases, and 9 bases separated the two germline ends. Germline values: CDR1 SGHTA, CDR2 FQGNSA. This CDR3 comprises 12 residues. This CDR3 reads CASSSTSHEQFF. CDR3 sequence (DNA): TGTGCCAGCAGCTCCACTAGCCATGAGCAGTTCTTC.

CDR3 nucleotide sequence: TGTGCCAGCAGTTTCGGAGAGGATCAGCCCCAGCATTTT. Its protein is CASSFGEDQPQHF. The gene calls are TRBV27 and TRBJ1-5; D gene unclear. The CDR3 contains 13 residues. The V end lost 3 bases, the J end lost 5 bases, and 8 bases lay between the germline ends. Germline CDR1 MNHEY, CDR2 SMNVEV (reference sequence).

This rearrangement joins TRBV11-2 to TRBJ2-7, with 7 bases lining up with TRBD1. V lost 1 base and J lost 0; bases outside the gene matches: 9. This CDR3 comprises 17 residues. Germline V gene lookup returns CDR1 SGHAT and CDR2 FQNNGV. CDR3 DNA sequence: TGTGCCAGCAGCTTAGCCGTTTTAGGGGGCTACTCCTACGAGCAGTACTTC. Its protein is CASSLAVLGGYSYEQYF.

The chain carries TRBV27 and TRBJ2-7; 7 bases match TRBD1. V was pared by 3 bases and J by 3 bases, with 8 bases of the junction left unmatched. The V gene's germline CDR1 is MNHEY and CDR2 SMNVEV (reference sequence). This CDR3 is built from 15 residues. CDR3 in DNA: TGTGCCAGCAGTTTCATCAGACAGGGTAGCTACGAGCAGTACTTC. Encoded protein: CASSFIRQGSYEQYF.

The chain links TRBV6-5 to TRBJ1-5, with 10 bases identical to TRBD1. This CDR3 contains 14 residues. Germline V gene data show CDR1 as MNHEY and CDR2 as SVGAGI. Trimming cost V 6 bases and J 5 bases; bases outside gene matches: 4. Written as DNA, the CDR3 is TGTGCCAGCAGAGGGACAGGGGATCATCAGCCCCAGCATTTT. Translated, it gives CASRGTGDHQPQHF.

The chain joins TRBV11-2 to TRBJ2-7; D is possibly TRBD2 (5 bases). The germline CDR1 and CDR2 sequences are SGHAT and FQNNGV. This CDR3 region has 13 residues. Trimming shortened V by 5 bases and J by 8 bases, and 16 bases separated the two germline ends. CDR3 in amino acids: CASSKSWTDQQYF. CDR3 in DNA: TGTGCCAGCAGCAAAAGCTGGACTGACCAGCAGTACTTC.

V gene TRBV7-3 combines with J gene TRBJ2-2; D might be TRBD2 (5 bases). The V end was cut by 7 bases, the J end by 5 bases, with 11 bases between. Germline CDR1 is SGHTA and CDR2 is FQGTGA. The CDR3 spans 13 residues. The CDR3 spells CASTPGGTGELFF. CDR3 nucleotides: TGTGCCAGCACCCCCGGCGGGACCGGGGAGCTGTTTTTT.

The chain combines TRBV4-1 with TRBJ1-2; D uncertain. The CDR3 sequence is 14 residues long. Trimming stripped 0 bases from V and 2 bases from J, with 7 bases between. The germline V gene encodes CDR1 MGHRA and CDR2 YSYEKL. CDR3 DNA sequence: TGCGCCAGCAGCCAAGAGGGCAGCAACTATGGCTACACCTTC. Residues: CASSQEGSNYGYTF.

V and J are TRBV4-1 and TRBJ1-2; D not resolved. This CDR3 region has 13 residues. Germline V gene sequence: CDR1 MGHRA, CDR2 YSYEKL. V gave up 4 bases and J gave up 8 bases, with 14 bases separating them. The CDR3 coding sequence is TGCGCCAGCAGCCCCATCGGAGGCTACGGCTACACCTTC. Translation: CASSPIGGYGYTF.

CDR3 DNA sequence: TGTGCCAGCAGCGGAGCAGGGGGCCAAAACACTGAAGCTTTCTTT. Translation gives CASSGAGGQNTEAFF. This rearrangement joins TRBV9 to TRBJ1-1, with TRBD1 identical over 8 bases. The V gene's germline CDR1 is SGDLS and CDR2 YYNGEE. Losses at the gene ends were 3 bases for V and 2 bases for J; bases not matched to a gene: 6. The CDR3 extends over 15 amino acids.

The rearrangement links TRBV19 to TRBJ1-1, with D maybe TRBD1 (6 bases). Trimming took off 6 bases at V and 5 bases at J, with 10 bases between the two ends. Germline assignment: CDR1 LNHDA and CDR2 SQIVND (reference sequence). The length of the CDR3 is 12 residues. CDR3 protein: CASRGGATEAFF. The CDR3 DNA reads as TGTGCCAGTAGAGGGGGGGCAACTGAAGCTTTCTTT.

This chain links TRBV28 with TRBJ1-4; 7 positions match TRBD1. Per germline, CDR1 MDHEN and CDR2 SYDVKM. Germline trimming cut 6 bases from V and 8 bases from J; bases unmatched to any gene: 9. The CDR3 is 14 amino acids. The CDR3 sequence: CASRLRDRYEKLFF. The CDR3 DNA is TGTGCCAGCAGGTTACGGGACAGATACGAAAAACTGTTTTTT.

The count of this clone is one. The chain combines TRBV6-2 or TRBV6-3 with TRBJ1-1; a weak D match, TRBD1 (5 bases). CDR1 is MNHEY and CDR2 is SVGEGT in the germline V gene. V lost 5 bases and J 10 bases, leaving 17 bases between the germline ends. This CDR3 has 13 residues. The CDR3 loop reads CASSSAGVVGAFF. CDR3 sequence (DNA): TGTGCCAGCAGTAGCGCGGGGGTGGTCGGAGCTTTCTTT.

The rearrangement links TRBV2 to TRBJ2-7, with D perhaps matching TRBD1 (6 bases). Germline-derived CDR1 and CDR2 are SNHLY and FYNNEI. CDR3 length equals 15 residues. Trimming removed 1 base at V and 1 base at J, with 11 bases between. The CDR3, as DNA: TGTGCCAGCAGTGAAGGCAGGGGAAGTTCCTACGAGCAGTACTTC. Protein product: CASSEGRGSSYEQYF.

This chain's CDR3 is CASSPAGANEKLFF. In DNA form, the CDR3 reads TGTGCCAGCAGCCCCGCCGGGGCTAATGAAAAACTGTTTTTT. J is TRBJ1-4 and V is TRBV9; D is undetermined. CDR3 length: 14 amino acids. Looked up from germline, CDR1 is SGDLS and CDR2 is YYNGEE. The ends were cut back, 4 bases at V and 3 bases at J, with 10 bases in the middle.